This TCR beta chain was profiled in a study of a mutant IDH1 vaccine in newly diagnosed glioma. Findings of the study overall: Patients showed vaccine-induced immune responses at a rate of roughly 93%.

Regarding this clone: Its antigen is unidentified.

The CDR3 runs to 18 residues. J lost 1 base, V lost 1 base, and 10 bases had no gene match. Germline V CDR1 and CDR2: LGHNA, YSLEER. Profiled with immunoSEQ multiplex PCR; TCRdb holds only in-frame clones, not every one. The data show roughly 38,000 clones, with 75% to 90% seen just once and around 1.5% held by the top ten. Time point defined: week 35, safety follow-up. The study gave 300 ug of mutant IDH1 20-mer peptide per vaccine dose, with topical imiquimod. The sequence derives from a man in his forties with glioma. Sample: PBMCs, taken from a glioma patient whose treatment included an IDH1 peptide vaccine. The rearrangement uses TRBV4-3 and TRBJ2-3; 8 nucleotides line up with TRBD2. CDR3 nucleotides: TGCGCCAGCAGCCAAGTGAAATCTAGCGGGTACCGCACAGATACGCAGTATTTT. The encoded protein is CASSQVKSSGYRTDTQYF.